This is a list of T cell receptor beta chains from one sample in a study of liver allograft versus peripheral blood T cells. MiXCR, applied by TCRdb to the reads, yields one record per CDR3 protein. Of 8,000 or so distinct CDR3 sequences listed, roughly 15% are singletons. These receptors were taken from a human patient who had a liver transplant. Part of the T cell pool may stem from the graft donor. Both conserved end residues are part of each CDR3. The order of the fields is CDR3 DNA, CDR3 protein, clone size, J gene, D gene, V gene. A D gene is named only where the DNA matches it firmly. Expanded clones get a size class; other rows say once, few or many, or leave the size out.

TGTGCCAGCAGCCCCCAGGGGACTGAAGCTTTCTTT | CASSPQGTEAFF | few | TRBJ1-1 | NA | TRBV6-2/TRBV6-3
TGTGCCACCACGGATGATACTCGGACCGAGCAGTACTTC | CATTDDTRTEQYF | many | TRBJ2-7 | NA | TRBV15
TGTGCCAGCAGCCAAACCCCCGTCATGGGGCATGTATATTTT | CASSQTPVMGHVYF | few | TRBJ1-3 | NA | TRBV3-1
TGTGCCAGTAGTATCGGGTCTAGCGGGCAAGAGACCCAGTACTTC | CASSIGSSGQETQYF | medium-sized | TRBJ2-5 | TRBD2 | TRBV19
TGTGCCAGCAGTTTAGTTGGTGGTAGCGGTTCCTACGAGCAGTACTTC | CASSLVGGSGSYEQYF | NA | TRBJ2-7 | NA | TRBV12-3/TRBV12-4
TGTGCCAGCACGACAGTAGCCAAAAACATTCAGTACTTC | CASTTVAKNIQYF | medium-sized | TRBJ2-4 | NA | TRBV28
TGTGCCAGCAGCTTAGTAACTGGAAAACTGTTTTTT | CASSLVTGKLFF | NA | TRBJ1-4 | NA | TRBV7-2
TGTGCCAGTAGTATCCATGGACAGGGGTCCTACGAGCAGTACTTC | CASSIHGQGSYEQYF | many | TRBJ2-7 | TRBD1 | TRBV19
TGTGCCCAAAACACCGGGGCTAACTATGGCTACACCTTC | CAQNTGANYGYTF | few | TRBJ1-2 | NA | TRBV30
TGTGCCAGCAGTCTGTGGACAGGAGGGGCTGGAAACACCATATATTTT | CASSLWTGGAGNTIYF | many | TRBJ1-3 | TRBD1 | TRBV12-3/TRBV12-4
TGTGCCATCAGTGGGGAACAGGGGGTCGGAAACACCATATATTTT | CAISGEQGVGNTIYF | NA | TRBJ1-3 | TRBD1 | TRBV10-3
TGTGCCAGCAGCTTGACCAACAGGGTAGTCCCCGGGGAGCTGTTTTTT | CASSLTNRVVPGELFF | many | TRBJ2-2 | NA | TRBV5-6
TGTGCCAGCAGCTTAAGCCGGGACCGATCCTACGAGCAGTACTTC | CASSLSRDRSYEQYF | few | TRBJ2-7 | NA | TRBV7-3
TGTGCCAGCAGCCATAGGAGAAACACCGGGGAGCTGTTTTTT | CASSHRRNTGELFF | few | TRBJ2-2 | NA | TRBV3-1
TGTGCCAGCAGCTTGGGGGGCCTAGCCGGTCGGAATACGCAGTATTTT | CASSLGGLAGRNTQYF | medium-sized | TRBJ2-3 | NA | TRBV5-4
TGTGCCAGCAGTTACGACCCGGGAAGCACTGAAGCTTTCTTT | CASSYDPGSTEAFF | NA | TRBJ1-1 | NA | TRBV6-5
TGTGCCAGCAGCTTGGTGTCCGGGGAGAATGAGCAGTTCTTC | CASSLVSGENEQFF | medium-sized | TRBJ2-1 | NA | TRBV5-6
TGTGCCTGGAGTGTACTGTGGCGGAGCCATAGCGGCTACACCTTC | CAWSVLWRSHSGYTF | few | TRBJ1-2 | NA | TRBV30
TGTGCCAGCAGTGCGCTTGGGACTAGCGGGGATAAGGAGTACTTC | CASSALGTSGDKEYF | NA | TRBJ2-7 | TRBD2 | TRBV25-1
TGTGCCAGCAGCCCTCGGGCATTACAAGACACCATATATTTT | CASSPRALQDTIYF | medium-sized | TRBJ1-3 | NA | TRBV9
TGTGCCAGCAGCTTGGGGCCTAGCGGGAGGCGGACCGGGGAGCTGTTTTTT | CASSLGPSGRRTGELFF | many | TRBJ2-2 | TRBD2 | TRBV5-4
TGTGCCAGCAGAGCAGGGGTAGATACGCAGTATTTT | CASRAGVDTQYF | many | TRBJ2-3 | NA | TRBV28
TGTGCCAGCACCTCCGGGACAGCGAACACTGAAGCTTTCTTT | CASTSGTANTEAFF | NA | TRBJ1-1 | TRBD1 | TRBV6-1
TGTGCCAGCAGTAAGGACTTCCGAAGGACAGATACGCAGTATTTT | CASSKDFRRTDTQYF | few | TRBJ2-3 | NA | TRBV12-3/TRBV12-4
TGTGCCATCAGTGGGGGTAGCAATCAGCCCCAGCATTTT | CAISGGSNQPQHF | medium-sized | TRBJ1-5 | NA | TRBV10-3
TGTGCCAGCAGCCCCAGGGGCCGGGATTCACCCCTCCACTTT | CASSPRGRDSPLHF | medium-sized | TRBJ1-6 | NA | TRBV12-3/TRBV12-4
TGTGCCAGCAGTTACCTACAGGGGGGAGGAAAACTGTTTTTT | CASSYLQGGGKLFF | medium-sized | TRBJ1-4 | TRBD1 | TRBV6-6